The clone carrying this TCR beta chain was counted ten times or more. What it recognizes is unknown. PCR was performed using 60 Vbeta and 13 Jbeta primers. Sequencing was performed with immunoSEQ multiplex PCR; in TCRdb, only in-frame clones are kept and a portion is missing. The table lists 100,000 or so clones, about 74% of them singletons. The data originate from a study of cytomegalovirus exposure and HLA in healthy donors. Trimming shortened V by 1 base and J by 2 bases, and 10 bases separated the two germline ends. This CDR3 is built from 15 residues. In germline, CDR1 is SGHRS, CDR2 YFSETQ. Broader study findings: In vitro data verified a few CMV-associated chains as specific for CMV antigens. One variant, a missense change in DCLRE1C, was linked in a later analysis to TCR beta V- and J-gene trimming. Productive status was seen about 87% or about 30% of the time for most TCR beta V segments in an earlier analysis. Per a later analysis, HLA-associated TCR beta chains showed more clonal expansion than other, equally common TCR beta chains.

Sequenced input: PBMCs. The chain uses TRBV5-1 and TRBJ2-1; TRBD1 might be the D (6 bases). This TCR derives from a woman aged 18-35 years in good health and CMV-seropositive. In DNA, the CDR3 is TGCGCCAGCAGCTTGTCAGGGGAAACCTACAATGAGCAGTTCTTC. Translating it yields CASSLSGETYNEQFF. Complete variable domain (other parts from reference TRBV5-1 and TRBJ2-1): KAGVTQTPRYLIKTRGQQVTLSCSPISGHRSVSWYQQTPGQGLQFLFEYFSETQRNKGNFPGRFSGRQFSNSRSEMNVSTLELGDSALYLCASSLSGETYNEQFFGPGTRLTVL.